Included here is one T cell receptor (beta chain) sequence, with context. The source of the sample is a study of Graves' ophthalmopathy and Graves' hyperthyroidism. The sequenced template was RNA, covering the TCR beta CDR3 region. HTBI-primed first-round RT-PCR preceded second-round multiplex PCR. TCRdb reprocessed the multiplex PCR reads with MiXCR, giving one entry per CDR3 protein. The sample includes a few hundred thousand distinct CDR3 sequences, about 16% of them seen just once. The CDR3 covers 16 residues. V was trimmed by 7 bases and J by 0 bases, leaving 15 bases between them. The diagnosis was founded upon clinical symptoms, serum thyroxine, TRAb, thyroid ultrasound and orbital computed tomography.

This chain links TRBV12-3 or TRBV12-4 with TRBJ2-2; possible D gene TRBD1, 5 bases. The sequenced sample consisted of peripheral blood. The sequence derives from a woman under 30 with stable Graves' hyperthyroidism. For the CDR3, the DNA is TGTGCCAGCACCATGGAAGGGGCAGCGAACACCGGGGAGCTGTTTTTT. Translated: CASTMEGAANTGELFF.